The clone carrying this T cell receptor (beta chain) was detected a few times. The assay was immunoSEQ multiplex PCR, and TCRdb's table has in-frame clones only and misses some. The repertoire holds around 300,000 clones, with around 90% as singletons. This sample stems from a study of blood T cell repertoires in COVID-19. At the level of the study: T cells, B-cell-depleted T cells, or PBMCs provided the cDNA or gDNA that served as material.

CDR1 and CDR2 (germline): SEHNR, FQNEAQ (reference sequence). Between the trimmed V and J ends, which lost 3 bases and 8 bases, there was a span of 20 bases. The CDR3 is 17 residues long. The receptor was isolated from a woman aged 50 to 60 with COVID-19, enrolled during active disease. The chain recombines TRBV7-9 with TRBJ1-6; D might be TRBD1 (6 bases). Sequencing used peripheral blood. CDR3 nucleotide sequence: TGTGCCAGCAGCTTCGAATCCGACAGTAGGGGGTATTCACCCCTCCACTTT. Translating it yields CASSFESDSRGYSPLHF.